Listed here are 2 T cell receptor beta chains from one sample, sequenced in a study of blood T cell repertoires in COVID-19 (TCRdb year 2020). Library prep was done by the immunoSEQ multiplex PCR assay. As stored in TCRdb, this immuneACCESS dataset retains in-frame rearrangements with V and J assigned. A fraction of the clones does not appear; measured against another copy, unresolved V genes explain less than half of the discrepancy, and the remainder lacks a known reason. This sample comprises 160,000 or so clones, roughly nine tenths of them detected only once. The biggest ten clones account for approximately 3% of the sample. The sample taken for sequencing was peripheral blood. Source of these receptors: a man aged 60-69 years with acute or convalescent COVID-19.

The J gene is TRBJ2-3, the V gene TRBV4-1; D is unclear. V was pared by 3 bases and J by 2 bases, with 15 bases between. The CDR3 has 16 amino acids. Germline CDR1 reads MGHRA; CDR2 reads YSYEKL. The CDR3 spells CASSHPADSYTDTQYF. The CDR3 coding sequence is TGCGCCAGCAGCCACCCGGCAGACTCATACACAGATACGCAGTATTTT.

This clone occurred once. This CDR3 is also generated by other DNA sequences in the sample. The rearrangement links TRBV6-5 to TRBJ1-5; TRBD1 aligns across 9 bases. The CDR3 runs 13 residues. CDR1 is MNHEY and CDR2 is SVGAGI in the germline V gene. V trimming: 5 bases; J trimming: 7 bases; junction bases outside the gene matches: 3. For the CDR3, the DNA is TGTGCCAGCAGTACAGGGGGCGGCCAGCCCCAGCATTTT. Its protein product is CASSTGGGQPQHF.